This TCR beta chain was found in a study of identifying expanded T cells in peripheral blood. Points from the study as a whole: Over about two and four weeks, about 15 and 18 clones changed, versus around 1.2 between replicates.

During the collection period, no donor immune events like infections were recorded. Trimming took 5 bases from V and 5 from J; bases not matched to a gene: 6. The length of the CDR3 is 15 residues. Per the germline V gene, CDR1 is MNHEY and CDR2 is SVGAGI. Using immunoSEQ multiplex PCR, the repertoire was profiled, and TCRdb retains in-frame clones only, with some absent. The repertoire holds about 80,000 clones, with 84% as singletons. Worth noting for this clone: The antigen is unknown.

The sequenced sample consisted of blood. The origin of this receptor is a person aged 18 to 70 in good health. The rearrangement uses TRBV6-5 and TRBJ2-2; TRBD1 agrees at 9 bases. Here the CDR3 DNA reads TGTGCCAGCAGTGGACAGGGGCCGGGAACCGGGGAGCTGTTTTTT. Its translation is CASSGQGPGTGELFF.